This T cell receptor beta chain came from a study of T cells in Graves' hyperthyroidism and ophthalmopathy. CDR1 is MNHNS, CDR2 SASEGT, per germline. The CDR3 extends over 17 amino acids. The V segment lost 6 bases and the J segment 5 bases; nucleotides outside the gene matches: 13. This clonotype was counted only a few times. Antigen specificity is unknown. Using RNA transcripts as the source, TCR beta CDR3 regions were amplified. The HTBI primer set drove a first-round RT-PCR of the TCR CDR3. MiXCR was run by TCRdb on the multiplex PCR reads, yielding one entry per CDR3 protein. The repertoire holds approximately 610,000 distinct CDR3 sequences, around 15% seen once, with roughly 4.5% in the top ten. General study points: Stable hyperthyroidism was separated from ophthalmopathy by a model based on 13 V-J features.

Sequenced input: blood. The chain combines TRBV6-1 with TRBJ1-1, with TRBD1 matching 12 bases. This TCR came from a woman between 35 and 50 years old with Graves' ophthalmopathy. The CDR3 here is CASSPFNPGQGATEAFF. The CDR3 nucleotides are TGTGCCAGCAGCCCGTTCAATCCGGGACAGGGGGCGACTGAAGCTTTCTTT.